This T cell receptor (beta chain) was profiled in a study of blood T cell repertoires in COVID-19. Study-wide background: Recovered status applied to Cohort 3 donors who had two consecutive negative PCRs. It also applied to those with clearance or with symptom resolution. The analysed material was cDNA or gDNA that came from T cells, B-cell-depleted T cells, or PBMCs.

Participants were aged about 18 to 100 years from around 26 US areas. Data came from immunoSEQ multiplex PCR; TCRdb stores just in-frame clones and leaves some out. Counted here are hundreds of thousands of clones, around 87% occurring once; the ten biggest clones make up roughly 1.9%. The CDR3 is made up of 14 amino acids. Germline loops: CDR1 SGHRS, CDR2 YFSETQ. After removal of 4 bases from V and 9 bases from J, the junction contained 4 bases not matched to a gene. The specimen sequenced was PBMCs or T cells enriched from blood (not recorded which). J is TRBJ1-6 and V is TRBV5-1, with TRBD1 identical over 10 bases. This TCR derives from a man aged 35 to 55 in a cohort exposed to, infected with or recovered from COVID-19 (not recorded which). The CDR3: CASSPGQGSSPLHF. CDR3 DNA: TGCGCCAGCAGCCCGGGACAGGGGAGTTCACCCCTCCACTTT.